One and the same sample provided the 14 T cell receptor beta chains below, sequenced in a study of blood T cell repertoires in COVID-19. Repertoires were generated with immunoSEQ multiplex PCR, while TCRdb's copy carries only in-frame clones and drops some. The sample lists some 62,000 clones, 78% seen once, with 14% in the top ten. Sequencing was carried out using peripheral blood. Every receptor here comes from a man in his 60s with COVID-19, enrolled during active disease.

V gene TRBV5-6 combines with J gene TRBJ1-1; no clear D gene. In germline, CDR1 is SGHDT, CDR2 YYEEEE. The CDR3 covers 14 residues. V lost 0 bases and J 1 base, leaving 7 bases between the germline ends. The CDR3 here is CASSLAGWNTEAFF. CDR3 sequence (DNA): TGTGCCAGCAGCTTGGCGGGGTGGAACACTGAAGCTTTCTTT.

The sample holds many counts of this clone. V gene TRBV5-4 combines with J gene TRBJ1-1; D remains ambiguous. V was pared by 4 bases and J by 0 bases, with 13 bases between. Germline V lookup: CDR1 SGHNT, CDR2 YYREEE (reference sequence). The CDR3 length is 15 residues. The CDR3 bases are TGTGCCAGCAGCCCCCGGGAACGGATGAACACTGAAGCTTTCTTT. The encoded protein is CASSPRERMNTEAFF.

The CDR3 is CASSIPNRGGGYGNQPQHF. CDR3 DNA sequence: TGTGCCAGTAGTATCCCAAACAGGGGTGGCGGGTATGGCAATCAGCCCCAGCATTTT. The rearrangement joins TRBV19 to TRBJ1-5, with 7 positions matching TRBD1. The CDR3 is 19 amino acids. V was clipped by 3 bases and J by 2 bases; unmatched bases: 16. CDR1 is LNHDA, CDR2 SQIVND, per germline (reference sequence).

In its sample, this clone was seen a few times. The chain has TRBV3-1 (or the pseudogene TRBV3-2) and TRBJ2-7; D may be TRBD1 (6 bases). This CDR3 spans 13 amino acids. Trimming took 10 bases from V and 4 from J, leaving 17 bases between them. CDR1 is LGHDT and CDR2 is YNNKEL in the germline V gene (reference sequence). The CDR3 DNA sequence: TGTGCCACCACCTCGGGACACGGATACGAGCAGTACTTC. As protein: CATTSGHGYEQYF.

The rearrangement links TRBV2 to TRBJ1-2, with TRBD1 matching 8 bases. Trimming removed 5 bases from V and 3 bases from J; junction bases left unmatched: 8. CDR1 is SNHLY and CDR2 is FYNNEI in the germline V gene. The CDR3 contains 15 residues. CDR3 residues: CASSRDGQGHYGYTF. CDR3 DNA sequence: TGTGCCAGCAGTCGGGACGGACAGGGCCACTATGGCTACACCTTC.

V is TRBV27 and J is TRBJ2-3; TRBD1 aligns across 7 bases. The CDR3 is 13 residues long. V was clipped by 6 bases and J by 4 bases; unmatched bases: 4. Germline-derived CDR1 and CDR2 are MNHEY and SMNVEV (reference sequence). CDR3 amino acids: CASSLQGSDTQYF. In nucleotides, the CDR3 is TGTGCCAGCAGCTTACAGGGGTCAGATACGCAGTATTTT.

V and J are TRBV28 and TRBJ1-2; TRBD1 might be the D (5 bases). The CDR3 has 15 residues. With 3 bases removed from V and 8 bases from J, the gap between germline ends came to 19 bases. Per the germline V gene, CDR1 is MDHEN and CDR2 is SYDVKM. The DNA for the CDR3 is TGTGCCAGCAGTTTGTTTAACCAGGGATGGAAAGGCTACACCTTC. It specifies CASSLFNQGWKGYTF.

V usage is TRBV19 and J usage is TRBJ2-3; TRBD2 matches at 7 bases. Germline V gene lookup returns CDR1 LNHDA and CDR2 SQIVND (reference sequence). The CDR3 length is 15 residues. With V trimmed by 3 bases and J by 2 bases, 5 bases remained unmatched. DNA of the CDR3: TGTGCCAGTAGTATTGATAGCGGGTACACAGATACGCAGTATTTT. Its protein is CASSIDSGYTDTQYF. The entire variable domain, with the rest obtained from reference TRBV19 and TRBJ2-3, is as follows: DGGITQSPKYLFRKEGQNVTLSCEQNLNHDAMYWYRQDPGQGLRLIYYSQIVNDFQKGDIAEGYSVSREKKESFPLTVTSAQKNPTAFYLCASSIDSGYTDTQYFGPGTRLTVL.

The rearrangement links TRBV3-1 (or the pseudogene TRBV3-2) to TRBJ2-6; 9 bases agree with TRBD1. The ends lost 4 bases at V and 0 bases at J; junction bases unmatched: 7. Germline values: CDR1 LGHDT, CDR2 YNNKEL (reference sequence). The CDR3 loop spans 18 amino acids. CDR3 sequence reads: CASSRSTGGSSGANVLTF. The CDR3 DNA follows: TGTGCCAGCAGCCGCTCGACAGGGGGTTCCTCTGGGGCCAACGTCCTGACTTTC.

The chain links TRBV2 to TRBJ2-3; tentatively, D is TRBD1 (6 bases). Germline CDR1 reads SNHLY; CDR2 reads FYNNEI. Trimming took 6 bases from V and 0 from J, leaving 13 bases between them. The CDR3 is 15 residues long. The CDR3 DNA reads TGTGCCAGCAGCCCAGACAGGTCTAGCACAGATACGCAGTATTTT. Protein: CASSPDRSSTDTQYF.

In DNA, the CDR3 is TGCGCCAGCAGCTTGGGGTCCGGGACTAGCGGGGGAGGCAATGAGCAGTTCTTC. Translated: CASSLGSGTSGGGNEQFF. The V gene is TRBV5-1, the J gene TRBJ2-1; 14 nucleotides line up with TRBD2. The CDR3 consists of 18 residues. The trim removed 0 bases at V and 6 bases at J, leaving 8 bases unmatched. The germline V gene encodes CDR1 SGHRS and CDR2 YFSETQ.

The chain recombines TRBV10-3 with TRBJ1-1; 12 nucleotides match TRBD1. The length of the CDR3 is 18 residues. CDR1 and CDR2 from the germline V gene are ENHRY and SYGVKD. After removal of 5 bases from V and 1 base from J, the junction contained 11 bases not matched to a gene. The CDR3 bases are TGTGCCATCAGTACCCGGGACAGGGGGCGCCGTGGGAACACTGAAGCTTTCTTT. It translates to CAISTRDRGRRGNTEAFF.

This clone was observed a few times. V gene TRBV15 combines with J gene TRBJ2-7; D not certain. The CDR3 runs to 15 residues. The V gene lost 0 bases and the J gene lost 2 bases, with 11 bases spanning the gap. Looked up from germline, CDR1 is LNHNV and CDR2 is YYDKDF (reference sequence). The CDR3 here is CATSREVGGTYEQYF. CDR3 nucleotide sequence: TGTGCCACCAGCAGAGAGGTCGGCGGTACCTACGAGCAGTACTTC.

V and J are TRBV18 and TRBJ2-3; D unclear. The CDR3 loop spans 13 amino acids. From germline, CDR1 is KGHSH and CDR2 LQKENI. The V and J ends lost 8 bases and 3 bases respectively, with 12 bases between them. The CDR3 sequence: CASDLGATDTQYF. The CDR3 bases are TGTGCCAGCGACTTAGGCGCGACAGATACGCAGTATTTT. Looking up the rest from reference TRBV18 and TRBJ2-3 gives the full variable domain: NAGVMQNPRHLVRRRGQEARLRCSPMKGHSHVYWYRQLPEEGLKFMVYLQKENIIDESGMPKERFSAEFPKEGPSILRIQQVVRGDSAAYFCASDLGATDTQYFGPGTRLTVL.